A single sample gave rise to the 23 T cell receptor beta chains below, sequenced in a study of identical twins. Using its own MiXCR run on the 5' RACE reads, TCRdb lists one record per CDR3 protein. The table shows 200,000 to 250,000 distinct CDR3 sequences, with around 6.8% occurring only once. These data are also associated with another study on yellow fever vaccine responses in identical twins.

The sequenced material came from memory (CD45RO+) T cells sorted from blood. The receptors come from a woman younger than 30 in good health.

CDR3 DNA sequence: TGTGCCAGCAGCCGGGATGGGACTAGCGGACCGGGGGGCACAGATACGCAGTATTTT. Amino acid sequence: CASSRDGTSGPGGTDTQYF. This chain connects TRBV4-2 to TRBJ2-3; 11 bases map to TRBD2. CDR1 and CDR2 from the germline V gene are LGHNA and YNFKEQ. With 4 bases clipped from V and 1 base from J, the junction kept 13 bases outside the gene matches. The CDR3 length is 19 residues.

This clonotype has a count of ten or more. CDR3 coding DNA: TGCAGTGCTAGAAGGGCAGACCAACGCGTTAACACCGGGGAGCTGTTTTTT. Translating it yields CSARRADQRVNTGELFF. This sequence joins TRBV20-1 and TRBJ2-2, with no clear D. The CDR3 runs 17 residues. Germline values: CDR1 DFQATT, CDR2 SNEGSKA (reference sequence). V gave up 2 bases and J gave up 2 bases, with 18 bases separating them.

A few counts support this clonotype. V and J are TRBV2 and TRBJ2-1; 9 nucleotides align to TRBD2. The CDR3 extends over 17 amino acids. V was clipped by 1 base and J by 6 bases; unmatched bases: 10. Germline V gene sequence: CDR1 SNHLY, CDR2 FYNNEI. In nucleotides, the CDR3 is TGTGCCAGCAGTGAAGTCGGGTGGCGGGGGGGCGGCAATGAGCAGTTCTTC. Translation gives CASSEVGWRGGGNEQFF.

The CDR3 DNA reads as TGTGCCAGCAGTGACCGTTTCGGGGAGCTGTTTTTT. It codes for CASSDRFGELFF. This chain uses TRBV6-4 with TRBJ2-2; no definite D call. Germline-derived CDR1 and CDR2 are MRHNA and SNTAGT. This CDR3 contains 12 residues. Trimming removed 2 bases from V and 7 bases from J, with 5 bases in between.

The V and J genes are TRBV19 and TRBJ1-1; 10 nucleotides align to TRBD1. In germline, CDR1 is LNHDA, CDR2 SQIVND (reference sequence). The CDR3 spans 16 residues. V gave up 6 bases and J gave up 1 base; unmatched junction bases: 8. The CDR3 DNA is TGTGCCAGTAGATCCGGGACAGGGGTCTGGAACACTGAAGCTTTCTTT. It translates to CASRSGTGVWNTEAFF.

This clonotype occurred many times. This chain joins TRBV7-8 and TRBJ1-2, with 9 nucleotides matching TRBD1. CDR3 length: 18 amino acids. Germline values: CDR1 SGHVS, CDR2 FQNEAQ. J gave up 5 bases and V 1 base, and 14 bases lay outside the gene matches. CDR3 loop: CASSLGRTGAHIVYGYTF. DNA of the CDR3: TGTGCCAGCAGCTTAGGAAGGACAGGGGCGCACATCGTTTATGGCTACACCTTC.

The V and J genes are TRBV6-2 or TRBV6-3 and TRBJ1-5, with 7 bases fitting TRBD1. The CDR3 runs 15 residues. The ends lost 5 bases at V and 4 bases at J; junction bases unmatched: 8. CDR1 is MNHEY, CDR2 SVGEGT, per germline. CDR3 amino acids: CASSQETGPNQPQHF. The CDR3 nucleotides are TGTGCCAGCAGTCAAGAGACAGGGCCTAATCAGCCCCAGCATTTT.

This sequence joins TRBV20-1 and TRBJ2-7, with a tentative D call TRBD2 (6 bases). Germline CDR1 reads DFQATT; CDR2 reads SNEGSKA (reference sequence). V lost 5 bases and J 4 bases, leaving 18 bases between the germline ends. This CDR3 spans 14 amino acids. CDR3 DNA sequence: TGCAGTGCTTTAGTAGGTAGCGGACGTTACGAGCAGTACTTC. The encoded protein is CSALVGSGRYEQYF.

This clonotype was observed many times. The chain links TRBV28 to TRBJ2-7; 7 bases are a match to TRBD1. The CDR3 extends over 15 amino acids. Germline lookup yields CDR1 MDHEN and CDR2 SYDVKM. J was trimmed by 2 bases and V by 7 bases; bases with no gene match: 11. DNA of the CDR3: TGTGCCAGCACCCCAGGGGGACAAGAAACCTACGAGCAGTACTTC. Protein: CASTPGGQETYEQYF.

This clonotype was seen only a few times. The rearrangement uses TRBV6-1 and TRBJ1-2; no definite D call. The V end was cut by 5 bases, the J end by 0 bases, with 7 bases between. Per the germline V gene, CDR1 is MNHNS and CDR2 is SASEGT. The CDR3 is 13 residues long. The DNA of the CDR3 is TGTGCCAGCAGTAAAGGAGCTAACTATGGCTACACCTTC. It translates to CASSKGANYGYTF.

This clonotype has a handful of counts. The chain couples TRBV20-1 to TRBJ1-1; TRBD1 matches 7 bases. V was pared by 3 bases and J by 0 bases, with 7 bases of the junction left unmatched. This CDR3 region has 15 residues. Germline CDR1 reads DFQATT; CDR2 reads SNEGSKA (reference sequence). The CDR3: CSASPTGALNTEAFF. CDR3 DNA sequence: TGCAGTGCTAGCCCAACAGGGGCGCTGAACACTGAAGCTTTCTTT.

Details on this clonotype: A much larger clone differs by one base, so this may be a read error. In this CDR3 the conserved last residue, phenylalanine or tryptophan, is missing, so a read error is likely. J is TRBJ2-1 and V is TRBV20-1; 11 bases line up with TRBD1. CDR1 DFQATT and CDR2 SNEGSKA come from the germline V gene (reference sequence). J gave up 5 bases and V 5 bases, and 5 bases lay outside the gene matches. The CDR3 length is 14 residues. CDR3 sequence reads: CSALRDRGDNEQFY. CDR3 in DNA: TGCAGTGCTCTTAGGGACAGGGGGGACAATGAGCAGTTCTAC.

This clonotype was seen repeatedly, ten times or more. The chain recombines TRBV6-4 with TRBJ2-1; 8 bases are shared with TRBD2. The J segment lost 3 bases and the V segment lost 0 bases, leaving 1 base of the junction unmatched. The CDR3 contains 15 residues. Germline-derived CDR1 and CDR2 are MRHNA and SNTAGT. CDR3 amino acids: CASSDSGGGYNEQFF. For the CDR3, the DNA is TGTGCCAGCAGTGACTCCGGGGGGGGCTACAATGAGCAGTTCTTC.

This clonotype came up a few times. V usage is TRBV7-2 and J usage is TRBJ2-7, with D possibly TRBD1 on 7 matching bases. V was pared by 6 bases and J by 0 bases, with 15 bases between. Germline lookup yields CDR1 SGHTA and CDR2 FQGNSA. The CDR3 is made up of 15 amino acids. CDR3: CASRAGQMSSYEQYF. The DNA of the CDR3 is TGTGCCAGCAGGGCGGGACAGATGAGCTCCTACGAGCAGTACTTC.

This clonotype showed up many times. V and J are TRBV20-1 and TRBJ1-1; 9 bases line up with TRBD1. The junction had 0 bases not matched to a gene; V was cut back by 1 base and J by 3 bases. Germline loops: CDR1 DFQATT, CDR2 SNEGSKA (reference sequence). There are 13 residues in the CDR3. DNA of the CDR3: TGCAGTGCTAGAGGACAGGGGGACACTGAAGCTTTCTTT. This translates into CSARGQGDTEAFF.

At least ten counts were recorded for this clonotype. The rearrangement links TRBV5-1 to TRBJ2-5; 9 nucleotides match TRBD2. J gave up 5 bases and V 4 bases, and 6 bases lay outside the gene matches. The germline gives CDR1 SGHRS, CDR2 YFSETQ. The CDR3 has 14 residues. CDR3 residues: CASSQRTSAETQYF. CDR3 nucleotide sequence: TGCGCCAGCAGCCAAAGGACTAGCGCGGAGACCCAGTACTTC.

V gene TRBV24-1 combines with J gene TRBJ2-1; tentatively, D is TRBD1 or TRBD2 (5 bases each). This CDR3 contains 16 residues. Trimming took off 7 bases at V and 6 bases at J, with 21 bases between the two ends. Germline V gene data show CDR1 as KGHDR and CDR2 as SFDVKD. The CDR3 is CATSTPGTDSPNEQFF. The CDR3 nucleotides read TGTGCCACCAGCACCCCCGGGACGGACTCGCCCAATGAGCAGTTCTTC.

In its sample, this clonotype was seen a few times. Its ends do not fully match the called genes, so a read error is possible. This rearrangement joins TRBV10-2 to TRBJ2-7; 8 bases line up with TRBD2. The germline CDR1 and CDR2 sequences are WSHSY and SAAADI. This CDR3 comprises 11 residues. Here the CDR3 reads CASSEGLAQDF. CDR3 bases: TGCGCCAGCAGTGAAGGACTAGCACAAGACTTC.

CDR3 coding DNA: TGCAGCGTTGTCTTTGTAGCCAAAAACATTCAGTACTTC. This translates into CSVVFVAKNIQYF. The gene calls are TRBV29-1 and TRBJ2-4; unclear D gene. CDR3 size: 13 residues. V lost 4 bases and J lost 0, with 7 bases in between. CDR1 and CDR2 from the germline V gene are SQVTM and ANQGSEA. Filled out from reference TRBV29-1 and TRBJ2-4, the complete variable domain reads SAVISQKPSRDICQRGTSLTIQCQVDSQVTMMFWYRQQPGQSLTLIATANQGSEATYESGFVIDKFPISRPNLTFSTLTVSNMSPEDSSIYLCSVVFVAKNIQYFGAGTRLSVL.

Only a few counts were recorded for this clonotype. The chain is built from TRBV12-3 or TRBV12-4 and TRBJ1-5; TRBD1 matches 9 bases. The V and J ends lost 5 bases and 7 bases, in that order; junction bases with no gene match: 6. The CDR3 totals 14 residues. The CDR3 reads CASSRTGEGQPQHF. The CDR3 region has the DNA TGTGCCAGCAGTAGGACAGGGGAAGGGCAGCCCCAGCATTTT.

This clonotype showed up just a few times. V usage is TRBV7-2 and J usage is TRBJ2-2, with 8 positions matching TRBD1. J gave up 0 bases and V 8 bases, and 5 bases lay outside the gene matches. The length of the CDR3 is 15 residues. Germline CDR1 SGHTA, CDR2 FQGNSA. This CDR3 reads CASRGQGPNTGELFF. In DNA, the CDR3 is TGTGCCAGCCGAGGACAGGGCCCGAACACCGGGGAGCTGTTTTTT.

The table lists this clonotype with a few counts. The CDR3 DNA reads as TGTGCCAGCAGTGAAGGGTCTAGTGGGGTTACGCAGTATTTT. Residues: CASSEGSSGVTQYF. V is TRBV2 and J is TRBJ2-3; D unclear. This CDR3 is built from 14 residues. Per germline, CDR1 SNHLY and CDR2 FYNNEI. V lost 1 base and J lost 8, with 13 bases in between.

This rearrangement joins TRBV12-3 or TRBV12-4 to TRBJ2-1, with a possible D match to TRBD2 (6 bases). The CDR3 contains 18 residues. V lost 3 bases and J lost 4, with 22 bases in between. The CDR3, as DNA: TGTGCCAGCAGTTTTGAATCCGGGACTCTAGGATCGTACAATGAGCAGTTCTTC. It codes for CASSFESGTLGSYNEQFF.